Many counts were recorded for the clone carrying this T cell receptor (beta chain). This sample is part of a study of CD8 T cells in ankylosing spondylitis. The CDR3 spans 12 residues. Germline loops: CDR1 KGHSH, CDR2 LQKENI. Trimming took 6 bases from V and 6 from J; bases not matched to a gene: 1. TCRdb ran MiXCR on the 5' RACE reads and lists one entry per CDR3 protein. The repertoire holds roughly 130,000 distinct CDR3 sequences, 12% to 15% seen once, with 2.5% to 3% in the top ten. Sample: blood, either unsorted or a sorted T cell fraction (not recorded which). The gene calls are TRBV18 and TRBJ2-7, with 11 bases that match TRBD1. This TCR came from a female donor with ankylosing spondylitis or in good health (not recorded which). Written as DNA, the CDR3 is TGTGCCAGCTCGGGACAGGGGGTCGAGCAGTACTTC. This sequence encodes CASSGQGVEQYF.